A single sample is the source of the 10 T cell receptor beta chains below, sequenced in a study of T-cell reconstitution after alpha-beta-depleted transplantation in children. A library of TCRbeta sequences, prepared with unique molecular identifiers, was generated. Each CDR3 protein gets one entry after TCRdb re-called the PCR reads with MiXCR. The sample lists roughly 100,000 distinct CDR3 sequences, under 9% occurring once. The sample in question was PBMCs, obtained before TCRalphabeta/CD19-depleted stem cell transplant. The receptors derive from a boy aged 2-9 years with acute lymphoblastic leukemia, due to receive a stem cell transplant.

J is TRBJ2-5 and V is TRBV7-2, with D tentatively TRBD1 or TRBD2 (6 bases each). The V and J ends lost 1 base and 0 bases respectively, with 9 bases between them. Germline V gene sequence: CDR1 SGHTA, CDR2 FQGNSA. CDR3 length equals 15 residues. The CDR3 region is CASSLGGGHQETQYF. DNA of the CDR3: TGTGCCAGCAGCTTAGGAGGGGGGCACCAAGAGACCCAGTACTTC. Variable domain in full (rest from reference TRBV7-2 and TRBJ2-5): GAGVSQSPSNKVTEKGKDVELRCDPISGHTALYWYRQSLGQGLEFLIYFQGNSAPDKSGLPSDRFSAERTGGSVSTLTIQRTQQEDSAVYLCASSLGGGHQETQYFGPGTRLLVL.

There are a few counts of this clonotype. The chain uses TRBV20-1 and TRBJ1-4; no clear D. V was shortened by 0 bases and J by 6 bases, with 20 bases between the two germline ends. The CDR3 loop spans 17 amino acids. Germline-derived CDR1 and CDR2 are DFQATT and SNEGSKA (reference sequence). CDR3 in amino acids: CSARDVTSGRRDEKLFF. CDR3 DNA sequence: TGCAGTGCTAGAGACGTAACCTCCGGGAGAAGAGATGAAAAACTGTTTTTT.

This clonotype was found a few times. The gene calls are TRBV6-1 and TRBJ2-1; D remains ambiguous. Trimming cost V 6 bases and J 1 base, with 13 bases left between them. The CDR3 runs to 15 residues. Germline V gives CDR1 MNHNS, CDR2 SASEGT. This chain's CDR3 is CASRSRTGSYNEQFF. The CDR3 DNA follows: TGTGCCAGCAGGTCCAGGACCGGTTCCTACAATGAGCAGTTCTTC.

This clonotype showed up just a few times. The chain has TRBV20-1 and TRBJ2-3; D gene uncertain. Germline values: CDR1 DFQATT, CDR2 SNEGSKA (reference sequence). This CDR3 is built from 15 residues. Trimming cost V 2 bases and J 2 bases, with 14 bases left between them. The CDR3 bases are TGCAGTGCTAGACCACCGGGCCGTTACACAGATACGCAGTATTTT. Translated: CSARPPGRYTDTQYF.

This clonotype was seen at least ten times. The V and J genes are TRBV29-1 and TRBJ2-7; 8 bases map to TRBD1. The junction had 12 bases not matched to a gene; V was cut back by 6 bases and J by 5 bases. From germline, CDR1 is SQVTM and CDR2 ANQGSEA. The CDR3 is 14 amino acids. CDR3 region: CSVHQGARGHEQYF. CDR3 DNA: TGCAGCGTACACCAGGGGGCGCGGGGTCACGAGCAGTACTTC.

A few counts support this clonotype. This chain links TRBV7-9 with TRBJ1-2, with D perhaps TRBD1 (5 bases). CDR1 and CDR2 (germline): SEHNR, FQNEAQ (reference sequence). The CDR3 has 15 residues. V gave up 4 bases and J gave up 3 bases, with 15 bases separating them. CDR3 residues: CASSSPPGTYYGYTF. The CDR3 DNA is TGTGCCAGCAGCTCCCCCCCTGGGACGTACTATGGCTACACCTTC.

The sample holds a few counts of this clonotype. The chain employs TRBV20-1 and TRBJ2-2; 9 nucleotides match TRBD2. V lost 2 bases and J lost 4; bases outside the gene matches: 5. The CDR3 runs 15 residues. CDR1 DFQATT and CDR2 SNEGSKA come from the germline V gene (reference sequence). The CDR3 DNA reads as TGCAGTGCTAGACTGGCGGGGGGGCGCACCGGGGAGCTGTTTTTT. Amino acids: CSARLAGGRTGELFF.

This clonotype was counted between two and nine times. The DNA for the CDR3 is TGTGCCAGCAGTGACTACAGGAGAGATGGCTACACCTTC. It is translated as CASSDYRRDGYTF. The chain combines TRBV25-1 with TRBJ1-2; a weak D match, TRBD1 (5 bases). Trimming stripped 3 bases from V and 6 bases from J, with 11 bases between. Germline V gives CDR1 MGHDK, CDR2 SYGVNS. The CDR3 runs 13 residues.

This chain links TRBV7-2 with TRBJ2-7; possibly TRBD2 for D (6 bases). The germline gives CDR1 SGHTA, CDR2 FQGNSA. V shed 3 bases and J shed 2 bases, with 11 bases lying between them. This CDR3 is built from 14 residues. This CDR3 is CASSFGSGPYEQYF. CDR3 sequence (DNA): TGTGCCAGCAGCTTTGGTAGCGGCCCCTACGAGCAGTACTTC.

This clonotype was seen many times. This chain uses TRBV7-2 with TRBJ1-1; no definite D call. V was clipped by 1 base and J by 1 base, with 16 bases between them. Germline V lookup: CDR1 SGHTA, CDR2 FQGNSA. CDR3 length: 17 amino acids. CDR3 DNA: TGTGCCAGCAGCTTAGTCGAGTTGGTGTTGGGGAACACTGAAGCTTTCTTT. Translation gives CASSLVELVLGNTEAFF.